The entry below describes one T cell receptor (beta chain). V gave up 4 bases and J gave up 4 bases, with 15 bases separating them. The length of the CDR3 is 15 residues. Per germline, CDR1 SGHTA and CDR2 FQGNSA. This entry is derived from a study of T cell changes during pregnancy in multiple sclerosis. Clones were sequenced by immunoSEQ multiplex PCR, and TCRdb holds only the in-frame ones, with some missing. Seen here are fewer than 40,000 clones, about 91% observed once, and the top ten hold more than 9.5%. The sequencing here drew on CD8+ T cells from peripheral blood mononuclear cells, taken in the first trimester of pregnancy. The rearrangement uses TRBV7-2 and TRBJ2-3; D unresolved. This clonotype was sampled from a female donor with multiple sclerosis, enrolled in a pregnancy study. In DNA, the CDR3 is TGTGCCAGCAGCTCCGATTCCAGTATCGCAGATACGCAGTATTTT. Translated, it gives CASSSDSSIADTQYF.